This TCR beta chain stems from a study of control samples from healthy donors and cancer patients. This table comes from immunoSEQ multiplex PCR, and its TCRdb copy is limited to in-frame clones, with some not included. In the table there are about 190,000 clones, roughly nine tenths of which are singletons. Per the germline V gene, CDR1 is SNHLY and CDR2 is FYNNEI. Trimming took 7 bases from V and 2 from J; bases not matched to a gene: 7. The CDR3 spans 15 residues. The rearrangement joins TRBV2 to TRBJ1-3; 8 bases are a match to TRBD1. Sequencing used blood. The receptor comes from a man under 40 in good health. CDR3 in DNA: TGTGCCAGCAACAATGACAGGGGAGCTGGAAACACCATATATTTT. Translating it yields CASNNDRGAGNTIYF.